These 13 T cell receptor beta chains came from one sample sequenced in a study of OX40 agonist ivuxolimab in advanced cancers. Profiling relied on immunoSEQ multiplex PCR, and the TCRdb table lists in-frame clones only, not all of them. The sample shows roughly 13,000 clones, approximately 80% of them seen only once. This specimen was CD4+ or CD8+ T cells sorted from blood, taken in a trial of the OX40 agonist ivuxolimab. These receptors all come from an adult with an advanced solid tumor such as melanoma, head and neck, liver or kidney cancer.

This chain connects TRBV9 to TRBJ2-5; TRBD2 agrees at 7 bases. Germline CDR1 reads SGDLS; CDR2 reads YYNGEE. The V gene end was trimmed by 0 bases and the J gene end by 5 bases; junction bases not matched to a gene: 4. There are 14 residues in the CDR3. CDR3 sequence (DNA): TGTGCCAGCAGCGTAGCTCGGGGGGACGAGACCCAGTACTTC. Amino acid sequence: CASSVARGDETQYF.

The CDR3 protein is CASTNRGAYGYTF. The CDR3 DNA follows: TGTGCCAGTACCAACAGGGGTGCCTATGGCTACACCTTC. The V and J genes are TRBV19 and TRBJ1-2; 7 nucleotides line up with TRBD1. Germline V CDR1 and CDR2: LNHDA, SQIVND (reference sequence). After removal of 7 bases from V and 4 bases from J, the junction contained 6 bases not matched to a gene. The CDR3 is made up of 13 amino acids.

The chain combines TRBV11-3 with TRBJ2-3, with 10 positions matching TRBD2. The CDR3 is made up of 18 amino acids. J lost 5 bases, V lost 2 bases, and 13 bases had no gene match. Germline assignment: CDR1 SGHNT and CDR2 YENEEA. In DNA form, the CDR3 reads TGTGCCAGCAGCTTACCCCAGCGGGAGGGCCGTTATGAAGATACGCAGTATTTT. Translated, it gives CASSLPQREGRYEDTQYF.

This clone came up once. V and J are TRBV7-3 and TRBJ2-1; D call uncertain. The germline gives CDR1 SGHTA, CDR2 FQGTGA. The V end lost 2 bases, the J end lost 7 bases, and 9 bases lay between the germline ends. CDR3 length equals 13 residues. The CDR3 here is CASSLSGVNEQFF. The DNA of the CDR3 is TGTGCCAGCAGCTTATCAGGAGTGAATGAGCAGTTCTTC.

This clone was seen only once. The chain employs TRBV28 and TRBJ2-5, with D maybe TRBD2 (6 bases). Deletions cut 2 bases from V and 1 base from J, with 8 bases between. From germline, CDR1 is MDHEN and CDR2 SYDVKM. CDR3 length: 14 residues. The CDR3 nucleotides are TGTGCCAGCAGTTTAGCGGGAATCCAAGAGACCCAGTACTTC. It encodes CASSLAGIQETQYF.

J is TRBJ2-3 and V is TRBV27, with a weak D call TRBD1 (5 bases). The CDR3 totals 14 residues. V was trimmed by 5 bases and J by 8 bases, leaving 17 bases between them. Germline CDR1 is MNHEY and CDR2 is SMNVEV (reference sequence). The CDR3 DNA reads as TGTGCCAGCAGTCCTGGGGCTAGTCTCGCTACGCAGTATTTT. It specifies CASSPGASLATQYF.

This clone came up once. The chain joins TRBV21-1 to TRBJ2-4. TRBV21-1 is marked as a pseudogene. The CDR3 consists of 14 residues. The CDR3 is CASSKDWKGNIQYF. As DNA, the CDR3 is TGTGCCAGCAGCAAAGACTGGAAAGGAAACATTCAGTACTTC.

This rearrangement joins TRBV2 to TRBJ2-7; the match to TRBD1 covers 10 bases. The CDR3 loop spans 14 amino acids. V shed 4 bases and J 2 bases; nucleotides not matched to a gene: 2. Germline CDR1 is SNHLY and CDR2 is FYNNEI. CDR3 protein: CASSGGTGAYEQYF. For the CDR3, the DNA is TGTGCCAGCAGTGGGGGGACAGGGGCCTACGAGCAGTACTTC. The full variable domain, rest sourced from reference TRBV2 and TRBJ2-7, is EPEVTQTPSHQVTQMGQEVILRCVPISNHLYFYWYRQILGQKVEFLVSFYNNEISEKSEIFDDQFSVERPDGSNFTLKIRSTKLEDSAMYFCASSGGTGAYEQYFGPGTRLTVT.

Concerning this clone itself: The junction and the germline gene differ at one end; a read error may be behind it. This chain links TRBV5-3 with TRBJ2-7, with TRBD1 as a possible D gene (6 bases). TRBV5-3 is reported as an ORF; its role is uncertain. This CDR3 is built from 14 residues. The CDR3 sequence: CASSLGALPSKQYF. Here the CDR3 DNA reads TGTGCCAGCAGCTTGGGGGCGCTTCCCAGTAAGCAGTACTTC.

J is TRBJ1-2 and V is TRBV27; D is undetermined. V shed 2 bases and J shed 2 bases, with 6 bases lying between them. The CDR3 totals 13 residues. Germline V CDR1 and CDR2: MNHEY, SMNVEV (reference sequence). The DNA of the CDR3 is TGTGCCAGCAGTTTAGTGGGGAACTATGGCTACACCTTC. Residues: CASSLVGNYGYTF.

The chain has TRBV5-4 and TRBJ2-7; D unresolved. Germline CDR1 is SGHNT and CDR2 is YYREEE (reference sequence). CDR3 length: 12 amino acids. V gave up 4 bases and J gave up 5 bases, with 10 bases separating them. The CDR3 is CASSPRGDEQYF. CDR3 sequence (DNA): TGTGCCAGCAGCCCACGAGGCGACGAGCAGTACTTC.

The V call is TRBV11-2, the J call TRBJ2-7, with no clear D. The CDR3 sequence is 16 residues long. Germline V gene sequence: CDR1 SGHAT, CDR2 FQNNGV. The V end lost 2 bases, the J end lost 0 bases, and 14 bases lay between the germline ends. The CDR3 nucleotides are TGTGCCAGCAGCTTAAGGAAAGACGTACACTCCTACGAGCAGTACTTC. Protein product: CASSLRKDVHSYEQYF.

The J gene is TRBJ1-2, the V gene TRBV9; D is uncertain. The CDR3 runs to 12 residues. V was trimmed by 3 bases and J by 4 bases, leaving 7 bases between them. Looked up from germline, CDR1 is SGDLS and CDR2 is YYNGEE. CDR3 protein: CASSGTGYGYTF. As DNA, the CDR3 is TGTGCCAGCAGCGGCACGGGCTATGGCTACACCTTC.